The rows below give T cell receptor beta chains drawn from one sample of a study of regulatory T cells in long-lasting Graves disease. TCRdb re-analysed the multiplex PCR reads in MiXCR, keeping a single row per CDR3 protein. The top ten clones hold 35% to 55% of a sample with over 650,000 distinct CDR3 sequences, about 32% of them seen once. This sample comprised peripheral blood mononuclear cells (PBMCs), obtained when the disease was refractory, from a patient treated with antithyroid drugs. The source is a female donor with Graves disease. The CDR3 runs from the conserved cysteine through the conserved F or W. D genes are given only for firm matches. Only part of the rows carry a size: once, few, many, or a class if the clone is expanded.

few	TRBV13	TRBJ1-6	TRBD1	CASSYGTGQANSPLHF	TGTGCCAGCAGCTACGGAACGGGACAGGCGAATTCACCCCTCCACTTT
-	TRBV12-3/TRBV12-4	TRBJ2-7	-	CASSRGTRSGEQYF	TGTGCCAGCAGCCGGGGGACCCGGAGCGGCGAGCAGTACTTC
-	TRBV30	TRBJ2-6	-	CAWNQVGGANVLTF	TGTGCCTGGAACCAGGTCGGTGGGGCCAACGTCCTGACTTTC
few	TRBV24-1	TRBJ2-7	-	CATQNINYEQYF	TGTGCCACCCAGAACATTAACTACGAGCAGTACTTC
-	TRBV5-6	TRBJ2-5	-	CASSMEGGEETQYF	TGTGCCAGCAGCATGGAGGGGGGCGAAGAGACCCAGTACTTC
-	TRBV30	TRBJ1-2	-	CAFLRQSIGTYGYTF	TGTGCCTTCCTCCGACAGTCCATTGGAACCTATGGCTACACCTTC
-	TRBV9	TRBJ1-2	-	CASSVDNDYGYTF	TGTGCCAGCAGCGTAGACAACGACTATGGCTACACCTTC
few	TRBV11-3	TRBJ2-1	TRBD1	CASSFRPGGEQFF	TGTGCCAGCAGCTTCAGACCAGGGGGCGAGCAGTTCTTC
many	TRBV6-1	TRBJ1-2	TRBD1	CASSGGTGGYGYTF	TGTGCCAGCAGTGGGGGGACAGGGGGCTATGGCTACACCTTC
few	TRBV9	TRBJ2-7	-	CASSVGVDSWSGEQYF	TGTGCCAGCAGCGTGGGGGTGGACTCGTGGTCGGGCGAGCAGTACTTC
-	TRBV30	TRBJ1-1	-	CAWQDGWNTEAFF	TGTGCCTGGCAGGACGGCTGGAACACTGAAGCTTTCTTT
many	TRBV7-6	TRBJ2-7	-	CASSPRPFLRVTEQYF	TGTGCCAGCAGCCCCAGACCCTTTCTCAGGGTAACCGAGCAGTACTTC
many	TRBV2	TRBJ1-1	-	CASRDGEAFF	TGTGCCAGCCGGGACGGTGAAGCTTTCTTT
few	TRBV5-1	TRBJ1-1	-	CASSLGSPELNTEAFF	TGCGCCAGCAGCTTGGGTAGTCCGGAACTGAACACTGAAGCTTTCTTT
-	TRBV30	TRBJ2-1	TRBD2	CAWSPPGTSGRGYNEQFF	TGTGCCTGGAGCCCTCCCGGGACTAGCGGGAGGGGTTACAATGAGCAGTTCTTC
-	TRBV28	TRBJ1-1	-	CASSLWQQNTEAFF	TGTGCCAGCAGTTTGTGGCAGCAGAACACTGAAGCTTTCTTT
-	TRBV20-1	TRBJ2-7	TRBD2	CSARGTSGRPSEQYF	TGCAGTGCTAGAGGGACTAGCGGGAGGCCCTCCGAGCAGTACTTC
many	TRBV11-2	TRBJ2-7	-	CASSLESGPMPEQYF	TGTGCCAGCAGCTTAGAAAGCGGGCCGATGCCTGAGCAGTACTTC
few	TRBV20-1	TRBJ1-1	TRBD1	CSAQGQRNTEAFF	TGCAGTGCCCAGGGACAGAGGAACACTGAAGCTTTCTTT
few	TRBV5-1	TRBJ2-7	-	CASSLAARSSYEQYF	TGCGCCAGCAGCTTGGCCGCCAGGAGCTCCTACGAGCAGTACTTC
-	TRBV6-2/TRBV6-3	TRBJ2-1	TRBD1	CASSEVRDSSYNEQFF	TGTGCCAGCAGTGAGGTTCGGGACAGCTCCTACAATGAGCAGTTCTTC
few	TRBV6-5	TRBJ2-7	-	CASSYIWIYAQYF	TGTGCCAGCAGTTATATATGGATCTACGCGCAGTACTTC
-	TRBV20-1	TRBJ1-2	TRBD1	CSAFGQGIYGYTF	TGCAGTGCTTTTGGACAGGGGATCTATGGCTACACCTTC
-	TRBV19	TRBJ1-4	-	CASSLGPAEKLFF	TGTGCCAGTAGCCTGGGTCCGGCTGAAAAACTGTTTTTT
few	TRBV20-1	TRBJ2-2	-	CSAHITGELFF	TGCAGTGCCCACATTACCGGGGAGCTGTTTTTT
-	TRBV30	TRBJ1-1	TRBD1	CAWNGDSMNTEAFF	TGTGCCTGGAACGGGGACAGCATGAACACTGAAGCTTTCTTT
few	TRBV7-9	TRBJ2-7	-	CASSLARGLDEQYF	TGTGCCAGCAGCTTAGCAAGGGGTTTGGACGAGCAGTACTTC
few	TRBV4-2	TRBJ1-4	-	CASSSVVRAAFGKLFF	TGTGCCAGCAGCTCCGTCGTCCGGGCCGCGTTTGGAAAACTGTTTTTT
few	TRBV7-2	TRBJ1-2	TRBD1	CASSTGGQGAYGYTF	TGTGCCAGCAGCACGGGGGGACAGGGGGCTTATGGCTACACCTTC
-	TRBV9	TRBJ2-2	-	CASSVVSEGGELFF	TGTGCCAGCAGCGTCGTTAGCGAGGGCGGGGAGCTGTTTTTT
-	TRBV20-1	TRBJ2-4	TRBD2	CSASPPTSARAAKNIQYF	TGCAGTGCTAGCCCTCCGACTAGCGCCAGGGCCGCCAAAAACATTCAGTACTTC
few	TRBV6-1	TRBJ1-2	-	CASSAGTRLEGYTF	TGTGCCAGCAGTGCCGGGACGCGTCTCGAAGGCTACACCTTC
-	TRBV7-6	TRBJ1-1	TRBD1	CASSHDKQGIGTEAFF	TGTGCCAGCAGTCACGATAAACAGGGGATTGGCACTGAAGCTTTCTTT
many	TRBV28	TRBJ1-2	-	CASSIPGAHYGYTF	TGTGCCAGCAGTATACCCGGGGCTCATTATGGCTACACCTTC
-	TRBV9	TRBJ2-7	-	CASSPVRFGGSKQYF	TGTGCCAGCAGCCCAGTCAGGTTCGGGGGCTCGAAGCAGTACTTC
many	TRBV12-3/TRBV12-4	TRBJ1-1	-	CASSGENTEAFF	TGTGCCAGCAGTGGGGAGAACACTGAAGCTTTCTTT
-	TRBV9	TRBJ2-2	TRBD2	CASSVGVAGYSNTGELFF	TGTGCCAGCAGCGTAGGGGTAGCGGGGTACTCGAACACCGGGGAGCTGTTTTTT
many	TRBV11-2	TRBJ2-5	-	CASSSAFSGETQYF	TGTGCCAGCAGCTCAGCGTTCAGTGGGGAGACCCAGTACTTC
many	TRBV6-1	TRBJ1-2	TRBD1	CASIPIAPGQGSLGYGYTF	TGTGCCAGCATTCCGATCGCCCCGGGACAGGGGAGTTTGGGCTATGGCTACACCTTC
once	TRBV6-1	TRBJ1-4	TRBD1	CASSMRSGGPDEKLFF	TGTGCCAGCAGTATGAGGTCAGGGGGCCCGGATGAAAAACTGTTTTTT
-	TRBV20-1	TRBJ1-1	-	CMVQGYTEAFF	TGCATGGTGCAGGGTTACACTGAAGCTTTCTTT
few	TRBV11-2	TRBJ2-7	TRBD1	CASSPWDREYEQYF	TGTGCCAGCAGCCCCTGGGACAGGGAATACGAGCAGTACTTC